A selection of T cell receptor beta chains follows, all from one sample in a study of OX40 agonist ivuxolimab in advanced cancers. Libraries were prepared by immunoSEQ multiplex PCR; TCRdb keeps only in-frame clonotypes and omits some of them. The sample carries 45,000 to 55,000 clones, roughly 89% recorded once. The sample in question was CD4+ or CD8+ T cells sorted from blood, obtained in a trial of the OX40 agonist ivuxolimab. The receptors originated from an adult with an advanced solid tumor such as melanoma, head and neck, liver or kidney cancer. CDR3s include the opening cysteine and the closing phenylalanine or tryptophan. The D gene is left open where the match is weak. For some rows the clone size is stated as once, few or many, or as a class when expanded; others skip it.

size | J | D | V | CDR3 | DNA
- | TRBJ2-6 | - | TRBV15 | CATSSSSSGANVLTF | TGTGCCACCAGCAGTTCAAGCTCTGGGGCCAACGTCCTGACTTTC
- | TRBJ2-7 | - | TRBV2 | CASSEAHVYKYEQYF | TGTGCCAGCAGTGAAGCACACGTTTACAAGTACGAGCAGTACTTC
- | TRBJ1-4 | - | TRBV11-2 | CASSLDGGAATNEKLFF | TGTGCCAGCAGCTTAGATGGAGGGGCCGCAACTAATGAAAAACTGTTTTTT
- | TRBJ2-1 | - | TRBV5-7 | CASSVIAAKSYNEQFF | TGTGCCAGCAGCGTGATAGCGGCTAAGTCCTACAATGAGCAGTTCTTC
- | TRBJ2-3 | TRBD2 | TRBV10-3 | CAIRAGGLADTQYF | TGTGCCATCCGAGCGGGAGGGTTGGCAGATACGCAGTATTTT
few | TRBJ2-2 | TRBD2 | TRBV18 | CASSPPGLAGALNTGELFF | TGTGCCAGCTCACCCCCGGGACTAGCGGGAGCGCTGAACACCGGGGAGCTGTTTTTT
- | TRBJ2-7 | - | TRBV5-5 | CASSLRGPAEQYF | TGTGCCAGCAGCTTACGAGGCCCCGCGGAGCAGTACTTC
once | TRBJ2-3 | - | TRBV5-1 | CASSLERGADTQYF | TGCGCCAGCAGCTTGGAACGGGGTGCAGATACGCAGTATTTT
few | TRBJ2-7 | TRBD2 | TRBV7-2 | CASSLAPITLITLAGVVYEQYF | TGTGCCAGCAGCTTAGCTCCCATAACCCTAATCACCTTAGCGGGAGTAGTCTACGAGCAGTACTTC
- | TRBJ2-2 | TRBD2 | TRBV6-6 | CASSRDLAGVVGELFF | TGTGCCAGCAGCCGAGATCTAGCGGGAGTGGTCGGGGAGCTGTTTTTT
- | TRBJ2-7 | TRBD2 | TRBV5-1 | CASSHPVNSGRGHEQYF | TGCGCCAGCAGCCACCCAGTAAATAGCGGGAGAGGTCACGAGCAGTACTTC
- | TRBJ1-1 | - | TRBV19 | CASDTGTNTEAFF | TGTGCCAGCGATACAGGGACGAACACTGAAGCTTTCTTT
- | TRBJ2-3 | - | TRBV5-4 | CASSLVTGGPPIDTQYF | TGTGCCAGCAGCTTGGTGACAGGCGGCCCCCCCATAGATACGCAGTATTTT
- | TRBJ2-1 | - | TRBV7-3 | CASSLFAENNEQFF | TGTGCCAGCAGCTTATTTGCCGAGAACAATGAGCAGTTCTTC
- | TRBJ1-1 | - | TRBV7-8 | CASSLVSRSGDNEAFF | TGTGCCAGCAGCTTAGTTTCTCGTTCAGGGGACAATGAAGCTTTCTTT
once | TRBJ2-2 | TRBD2 | TRBV18 | CASSPTGLAGGELFF | TGTGCCAGCTCACCAACCGGACTAGCTGGCGGGGAGCTGTTTTTT
once | TRBJ1-1 | TRBD1 | TRBV7-9 | CASSSPDRGQGTEAFF | TGTGCCAGCAGCTCGCCGGACAGGGGGCAGGGCACTGAAGCTTTCTTT
- | TRBJ1-5 | - | TRBV19 | CASSIPSWGRNSNQPQHF | TGTGCCAGTAGTATCCCCTCCTGGGGGAGGAATAGCAATCAGCCCCAGCATTTT
few | TRBJ1-5 | - | TRBV19 | CASIPSSGVGNQPQHF | TGTGCCAGTATCCCTAGTTCGGGGGTGGGCAATCAGCCCCAGCATTTT
- | TRBJ2-7 | - | TRBV30 | CAWSAFTGLSYEQYF | TGTGCCTGGAGTGCCTTCACAGGCCTTTCCTACGAGCAGTACTTC
- | TRBJ2-1 | TRBD2 | TRBV7-2 | CASSYVGLAGGPQSNEQFF | TGTGCCAGCAGCTACGTGGGGCTAGCGGGAGGGCCTCAGAGCAATGAGCAGTTCTTC
once | TRBJ2-5 | - | TRBV6-1 | CASSEAQGRETQYF | TGTGCCAGCAGTGAAGCGCAGGGTCGGGAGACCCAGTACTTC
- | TRBJ2-5 | - | TRBV2 | CASSEERSGAETQYF | TGTGCCAGCAGTGAGGAGAGAAGTGGTGCAGAGACCCAGTACTTC
- | TRBJ2-5 | TRBD2 | TRBV9 | CASSDHRLAGGQTEETQYF | TGTGCCAGCAGCGATCACCGACTAGCGGGAGGACAAACCGAAGAGACCCAGTACTTC
- | TRBJ2-7 | - | TRBV7-9 | CASSLVGRAGVLEQYF | TGTGCCAGCAGCTTAGTTGGGCGGGCAGGGGTTCTCGAGCAGTACTTC
- | TRBJ1-4 | - | TRBV18 | CASSPRDNQGKLFF | TGTGCCAGCTCACCACGGGATAATCAGGGAAAACTGTTTTTT
- | TRBJ1-1 | - | TRBV5-1 | CASSLVGGLNTEAFF | TGCGCCAGCAGCTTGGTGGGGGGTTTGAACACTGAAGCTTTCTTT
medium-sized | TRBJ2-2 | TRBD1 | TRBV2 | CASTRTGFGTGELFF | TGTGCCAGCACCCGGACAGGGTTCGGCACCGGGGAGCTGTTTTTT
- | TRBJ2-3 | - | TRBV10-1 | CASRAGATDTQYF | TGCGCCAGCAGAGCTGGGGCCACAGATACGCAGTATTTT
- | TRBJ2-7 | - | TRBV28 | CASSLEGRSSSYEQYF | TGTGCCAGCAGTTTGGAGGGACGTTCCAGCTCCTACGAGCAGTACTTC
- | TRBJ2-1 | - | TRBV11-2 | CASSPEEGRWAEQFF | TGTGCCAGCAGCCCCGAGGAGGGAAGGTGGGCTGAGCAGTTCTTC
- | TRBJ1-2 | - | TRBV5-1 | CASSATGNYGYTF | TGCGCCAGCAGCGCTACAGGAAACTATGGCTACACCTTC
- | TRBJ2-2 | - | TRBV6-1 | CASTTSTGELFF | TGTGCCAGCACCACCAGCACCGGGGAGCTGTTTTTT
- | TRBJ1-5 | - | TRBV19 | CASSPRRNQPQHF | TGTGCCAGTAGTCCCCGGAGGAATCAGCCCCAGCATTTT
- | TRBJ1-5 | - | TRBV27 | CASSLAGGGIQPQHF | TGTGCCAGCAGTTTAGCGGGAGGGGGAATTCAGCCCCAGCATTTT
- | TRBJ2-7 | - | TRBV7-8 | CASSLVLGSHEQYF | TGTGCCAGCAGCTTAGTTCTGGGGTCACACGAGCAGTACTTC
- | TRBJ2-5 | - | TRBV27 | CASSLSSTGRNRAQYF | TGTGCCAGCAGTTTATCGAGTACGGGGCGCAATCGGGCCCAGTACTTC
- | TRBJ2-1 | TRBD2 | TRBV11-2 | CASSSSGTSGRKFF | TGTGCCAGCAGCTCCTCGGGGACTAGCGGGAGAAAATTCTTC
- | TRBJ2-7 | TRBD1 | TRBV6-6 | CASSTGQGTYEQYF | TGTGCCAGCAGTACGGGACAGGGGACCTACGAGCAGTACTTC
- | TRBJ2-2 | - | TRBV30 | CAWSVVILGTGELFF | TGTGCCTGGAGTGTAGTAATCTTAGGAACCGGGGAGCTGTTTTTT
- | TRBJ2-1 | - | TRBV6-6 | CASSLNPGRYNEQFF | TGTGCCAGCAGTCTAAACCCGGGACGGTACAATGAGCAGTTCTTC
- | TRBJ2-5 | TRBD2 | TRBV19 | CATTGGWRETQYF | TGTGCCACCACGGGAGGCTGGCGGGAGACCCAGTACTTC
- | TRBJ1-5 | TRBD1 | TRBV5-1 | CASSPGTGTQPQHF | TGCGCCTCCAGTCCCGGGACAGGGACTCAGCCCCAGCATTTT
- | TRBJ2-3 | TRBD2 | TRBV6-4 | CASSATSGGTDTQYF | TGTGCCAGCAGTGCGACCAGCGGGGGCACAGATACGCAGTATTTT
- | TRBJ2-5 | TRBD1 | TRBV19 | CASSRGQGRKETQYF | TGTGCCAGTAGTAGGGGACAGGGACGTAAGGAGACCCAGTACTTC
- | TRBJ2-2 | - | TRBV6-6 | CASIPRLVQDTGELFF | TGTGCCAGCATCCCCAGACTAGTTCAGGACACCGGGGAGCTGTTTTTT
- | TRBJ2-1 | - | TRBV18 | CASSPLGLSIINEQFF | TGTGCCAGCTCACCCTTAGGATTATCCATCATCAATGAGCAGTTCTTC
- | TRBJ1-2 | - | TRBV30 | CAWAPGHNYGYTF | TGTGCCTGGGCCCCGGGACACAACTATGGCTACACCTTC
- | TRBJ2-7 | TRBD2 | TRBV5-1 | CASSLSGSGSNEQYF | TGCGCCAGCAGCTTGTCAGGTAGCGGGAGTAACGAGCAGTACTTC
- | TRBJ2-7 | - | TRBV6-6 | CASSYSVEPRSEQYF | TGTGCCAGCAGTTACTCAGTCGAACCTCGAAGCGAGCAGTACTTC
- | TRBJ2-1 | - | TRBV18 | CASSPSSTYNEQFF | TGTGCCAGCTCACCATCCTCCACTTACAATGAGCAGTTCTTC
- | TRBJ1-5 | - | TRBV28 | CASSLEYYRYSNQPQHF | TGTGCCAGCAGTTTGGAATATTACAGGTATAGCAATCAGCCCCAGCATTTT
- | TRBJ2-3 | - | TRBV27 | CASSLRTASTDTQYF | TGTGCCAGCAGTCTAAGGACAGCTAGCACAGATACGCAGTATTTT
- | TRBJ1-5 | TRBD1 | TRBV6-6 | CASTRTGSLSNQPQHF | TGTGCCAGCACGCGGACAGGGAGCCTTAGCAATCAGCCCCAGCATTTT
- | TRBJ1-1 | - | TRBV27 | CASSFRKSKGGTEAFF | TGTGCCAGCAGTTTTCGAAAGAGTAAGGGGGGTACTGAAGCTTTCTTT
- | TRBJ1-3 | - | TRBV6-6 | CASSPGERSGNTIYF | TGTGCCAGCAGCCCCGGGGAGCGCTCTGGAAACACCATATATTTT
- | TRBJ1-3 | - | TRBV19 | CASLPDRSSGNTIYF | TGTGCCAGTCTTCCTGACCGAAGCTCTGGAAACACCATATATTTT
- | TRBJ1-1 | - | TRBV6-6 | CASRNRVGNTEAFF | TGTGCCAGCAGAAACAGGGTGGGGAACACTGAAGCTTTCTTT
- | TRBJ1-4 | - | TRBV7-9 | CASSPRTATNEKLFF | TGTGCCAGCAGCCCCCGGACGGCAACTAATGAAAAACTGTTTTTT